The clone carrying this TCR beta chain was seen a handful of times. As yet, its antigen is unknown. These data originate in a study of T-cell reconstitution after alpha-beta-depleted transplantation in children. Overall study results and limits: T-cell numbers and diversity, one year after transplant, stemmed largely from T cells that were newly produced. Recipient T cells and thymic progenitors that survived gave rise to the high TCRbeta diversity observed at day 60 in some patients. The study reportedly traced alpha-beta T cells about two months after transplant to several hundred expanded graft clones.

Unique molecular identifiers were used to barcode this TCRbeta library. TCRdb redid the calling of the PCR reads with MiXCR, one entry per CDR3 protein. The sample holds a few hundred thousand distinct CDR3 sequences, about a quarter seen once. The CDR3 has 14 residues. V was cut by 3 bases and J by 4 bases, with 10 bases left in between. Germline CDR1 is SGHRS and CDR2 is YFSETQ. This specimen was PBMCs, taken before TCRalphabeta/CD19-depleted stem cell transplant. The clonotype was recovered from a boy less than two years old with Wiskott-Aldrich syndrome, due to receive a stem cell transplant. The rearrangement links TRBV5-1 to TRBJ2-2; tentative D call: TRBD2 (6 bases). As DNA, the CDR3 is TGCGCCAGCAGCTCCCCTAGCGCCACCGGGGAGCTGTTTTTT. It specifies CASSSPSATGELFF.